This is a list of T cell receptor beta chains from one sample in a study of blood T cell repertoires in COVID-19. Libraries were prepared by immunoSEQ multiplex PCR; TCRdb keeps only in-frame clonotypes and omits some of them. The repertoire holds 250,000 to 300,000 clones, with under 90% as singletons. The specimen sequenced was PBMCs or T cells enriched from blood (not recorded which). These receptors were obtained from a woman in her fifties or sixties who had recovered from COVID-19. Each CDR3 is given with its conserved first and last residue. The D gene is left open where the match is weak. Clone size is stated in some rows and not others, as once, few, many or a class when expanded.

size	D	length	J	V	CDR3	DNA
.	.	14	TRBJ1-4	TRBV6-5	CASSYSNLNEKLFF	TGTGCCAGCAGTTACTCGAACTTAAATGAAAAACTGTTTTTT
once	.	14	TRBJ2-7	TRBV10-3	CAISESRPGYEQYF	TGTGCCATCAGTGAGTCGAGGCCGGGGTACGAGCAGTACTTC
.	.	15	TRBJ1-5	TRBV28	CATSPTDLSNQPQHF	TGTGCCACCTCCCCCACAGACCTTAGCAATCAGCCCCAGCATTTT
.	TRBD1	16	TRBJ2-5	TRBV5-4	CASSFLGQGGVETQYF	TGTGCCAGCAGCTTTCTGGGACAGGGCGGGGTGGAGACCCAGTACTTC
.	TRBD1	14	TRBJ1-1	TRBV27	CASSAAGGYTEAFF	TGTGCCAGCAGCGCCGCAGGGGGCTATACTGAAGCTTTCTTT
.	.	15	TRBJ2-7	TRBV9	CASSQRSGSNYEQYF	TGTGCCAGCAGCCAGCGCTCCGGGTCCAACTACGAGCAGTACTTC
.	.	15	TRBJ2-1	TRBV5-6	CASSLFDTFYNEQFF	TGTGCCAGCAGCTTGTTCGACACCTTCTACAATGAGCAGTTCTTC
.	TRBD2	15	TRBJ2-7	TRBV13	CASSLGGRATYEQYF	TGTGCCAGCAGCTTAGGCGGGAGGGCCACCTACGAGCAGTACTTC
.	.	14	TRBJ1-4	TRBV5-1	CASRRSAENEKLFF	TGCGCCAGCAGGCGTTCGGCGGAAAATGAAAAACTGTTTTTT
.	.	11	TRBJ1-1	TRBV7-9	CASSLGQEAFF	TGTGCCAGCAGCTTGGGGCAGGAAGCTTTCTTT
.	TRBD1	14	TRBJ2-3	TRBV19	CASNRDRSLDTQYF	TGTGCCAGTAATAGGGACAGGTCATTAGATACGCAGTATTTT
.	.	14	TRBJ1-6	TRBV2	CASSETGSNSPLHF	TGTGCCAGCAGTGAAACCGGGAGTAATTCACCCCTCCACTTT
.	TRBD1	17	TRBJ1-5	TRBV27	CASSQRLDRVSNQPQHF	TGTGCCAGCAGTCAACGACTCGACAGGGTAAGCAATCAGCCCCAGCATTTT
.	.	16	TRBJ2-7	TRBV6-5	CASSYYPTATSYEQYF	TGTGCCAGCAGTTACTATCCCACCGCGACTAGCTACGAGCAGTACTTC
.	.	19	TRBJ1-5	TRBV2	CASSEWGRAPVNSNQPQHF	TGTGCCAGCAGTGAATGGGGCAGGGCACCCGTCAATAGCAATCAGCCCCAGCATTTT
.	.	13	TRBJ2-7	TRBV7-8	CASSTGRGNEQYF	TGTGCCAGCAGCACGGGTAGGGGCAACGAGCAGTACTTC